These T cell receptor beta chains were read from a single sample in a study of shared clonotypes between healthy human individuals. Only in-frame clones appear in the TCRdb table, and some are missing; sequencing was by immunoSEQ multiplex PCR. The data show about 2,200,000 clones, more than 85% seen once. The sequencing sample was made of naive CD8+ T cells from PBMCs. The receptors originated from a man between 18 and 35 years old in good health. Some clones in this sample may be carry-over from other donors' samples. The CDR3 runs from the conserved cysteine through the conserved F or W. D genes are given only for firm matches. Clone size is not always given. Where it is, it says once, few, many or a class for expanded clones.

size	J	D	V	DNA	CDR3
NA	TRBJ2-7	NA	TRBV29-1	TGCAGCGTAATGGTTAGTGGCGGCGAGCAGTACTTC	CSVMVSGGEQYF
NA	TRBJ2-1	TRBD2	TRBV11-1	TGTGCCAGCAGCCGGGGGACTAGCGGCAATGAGCAGTTCTTC	CASSRGTSGNEQFF
NA	TRBJ1-1	NA	TRBV27	TGTGCCAGCAGTTACGGACTTGGGAACACTGAAGCTTTCTTT	CASSYGLGNTEAFF
once	TRBJ2-1	TRBD2	TRBV4-2	TGTGCCAGCAGCCCTACCGTGTTGTGGGAGGGCGACAATGAGCAGTTCTTC	CASSPTVLWEGDNEQFF
NA	TRBJ2-7	NA	TRBV13	TGTGCCAGCAGCTTTCCTTCATGGAGCGGTGAGCAGTACTTC	CASSFPSWSGEQYF
NA	TRBJ1-2	NA	TRBV19	TGTGCCAGTATGGGTCAGGCGACCTATGGCTACACCTTC	CASMGQATYGYTF
NA	TRBJ2-7	NA	TRBV5-4	TGTGCCAGCAGCGCGGGACAGCTGAGCTCCTACGAGCAGTACTTC	CASSAGQLSSYEQYF
NA	TRBJ1-3	NA	TRBV4-1	TGCGCCAGCAGCCAAGATACGGATTTCTCTGGAAACACCATATATTTT	CASSQDTDFSGNTIYF
NA	TRBJ1-5	TRBD1	TRBV6-6	TGTGCCAGCAGGCTGGACAGGCTAGACAATCAGCCCCAGCATTTT	CASRLDRLDNQPQHF
few	TRBJ2-2	NA	TRBV4-3	TGCGCCAGCAGCCCGGGATCCACCGGGGAGCTGTTTTTT	CASSPGSTGELFF
once	TRBJ2-5	NA	TRBV19	TGTGCCAGTAGTATGGGTAGCGGAACCCAAGAGACCCAGTACTTC	CASSMGSGTQETQYF
once	TRBJ2-6	TRBD1	TRBV5-6	TGTGCCAGCAGCCCAAGCGGGGAGACAGGGGGTACTGGGGCCAACGTCCTGACTTTC	CASSPSGETGGTGANVLTF
NA	TRBJ2-7	TRBD2	TRBV28	TGTGCCGCGTCTAGCGGGACCTACGAGCAGTACTTC	CAASSGTYEQYF
NA	TRBJ2-7	TRBD2	TRBV27	TGTGCCAGCAGTTCCCACCCCGCTAGCGGGAGATTCTACGAGCAGTACTTC	CASSSHPASGRFYEQYF
NA	TRBJ1-4	NA	TRBV28	TGTGCCAGCAGTTTGGTCCTGGGTGAAAAACTGTTTTTT	CASSLVLGEKLFF
NA	TRBJ1-5	NA	TRBV4-3	TGCGCCAGCAGCCAAGATATGACGGGACAGCCCCAGCATTTT	CASSQDMTGQPQHF
NA	TRBJ2-7	NA	TRBV14	TGTGCCAGCAGCCCCTGGACGGCCGCCACCTACGAGCAGTACTTC	CASSPWTAATYEQYF
NA	TRBJ2-7	TRBD2	TRBV7-2	TGTGCCAGCAGCACGGGACTAGCGGGCGTATACGAGCAGTACTTC	CASSTGLAGVYEQYF
NA	TRBJ1-1	TRBD1	TRBV7-9	TGTGCCAGCAGCTTAGCTCAGGGGGCCGCTGAAGCTTTCTTT	CASSLAQGAAEAFF
NA	TRBJ2-2	NA	TRBV30	TGTGCCTGGGTAGGGACTTACGCCGGGGAGCTGTTTTTT	CAWVGTYAGELFF
NA	TRBJ2-7	TRBD1	TRBV25-1	TGTGCCAGCAGGGGAGACAGGGGTTCCTACGAGCAGTACTTC	CASRGDRGSYEQYF
NA	TRBJ2-1	NA	TRBV19	TGTGCCAGTAGTATAAAGAGCTCCTACAATGAGCAGTTCTTC	CASSIKSSYNEQFF
NA	TRBJ1-2	TRBD1	TRBV5-4	TGTGCCAGCAGCCGAGACAGGGGCGATGGCTACACCTTC	CASSRDRGDGYTF
NA	TRBJ2-6	NA	TRBV27	TGTGCCAGCAGTACAGTCTGGGGGCGGACAGCTCAGATAGGTCCTGGGGCCAACGTCCTGACTTTC	CASSTVWGRTAQIGPGANVLTF
NA	TRBJ2-7	NA	TRBV9	TGTGCCAGCAGCGTGAACACAGCCGACACTCGCTACGAGCAGTACTTC	CASSVNTADTRYEQYF
once	TRBJ1-1	NA	TRBV27	TGTGCCAGCAGTTCGCGGGGGTCGGACACTGAAGCTTTCTTT	CASSSRGSDTEAFF
NA	TRBJ1-1	NA	TRBV27	TGTGCCAGCAGTTTAAGAAACCCAGGGGAAATGAACACTGAAGCTTTCTTT	CASSLRNPGEMNTEAFF
NA	TRBJ1-1	NA	TRBV7-9	TGTGCCAGCAGCCCCAAACTGGGGGATGAAGCTTTCTTT	CASSPKLGDEAFF
NA	TRBJ2-3	TRBD2	TRBV7-9	TGTGCCAGCAGCCCGGGACTAGCGTGGACAGATACGCAGTATTTT	CASSPGLAWTDTQYF